This TCR beta chain came from a study of Graves' ophthalmopathy and Graves' hyperthyroidism (dated by TCRdb to 2016 to 2019). Concerning the study at large: A patient counted as having stable hyperthyroidism if there was no progression to ophthalmopathy within 18 months of follow-up. The study used signatures of the TCR beta repertoire to tell Graves' ophthalmopathy apart from Graves' hyperthyroidism and to predict which patients would progress to ophthalmopathy. In total, 135 blood samples were TCR-sequenced: 43 ophthalmopathy, 75 hyperthyroidism and some 17 hyperthyroidism-to-ophthalmopathy patients. To explore V-J signatures distinguishing ophthalmopathy from hyperthyroidism, a discovery set of roughly 100 patients (43 ophthalmopathy, 55 to 60 stable hyperthyroidism) was enrolled. The independent validation cohort included 18 hyperthyroidism patients plus 17 patients who later progressed from hyperthyroidism to ophthalmopathy. In over 5 hyperthyroidism patients, the T-cell repertoires found in thyroid tissue were compared with those found in blood. After sampling, hyperthyroidism patients received methimazole starting at 30 mg daily, and ophthalmopathy patients received high-dose intravenous methylprednisolone. On the study overall, not on this receptor specifically: Most of the expanded thyroid clonotypes with a frequency above 0.001 were also detected in blood, and it was suggested that the thyroid immune response may be reflected by blood repertoires. Ophthalmopathy was separated from stable hyperthyroidism by the 13-signature model with 85% to 90% sensitivity and less than 82% specificity in cross-validation and with 80%/75% in the test set. In validation, the model predicted ophthalmopathy progression with less than 71% sensitivity and roughly 78% specificity; around twelve predicted patients were CT-confirmed with GO in a median of around 6 months. Sample size was not statistically predetermined, and group allocation was not concealed from the investigators.

Remarks on this clonotype: What antigen it recognizes has not been identified. One base away there is no much larger clone; base qualities are not given.

From its cysteine to its phenylalanine, the CDR3 spans 15 amino acids. Just CDR3 DNA is preserved here, 45 bases in frame from base 1. The germline V gene (reference sequence) sets CDR1 to DFQATT and CDR2 to SNEGSKA. Trimming removed 3 bases from V and 2 bases from J; the gene matches leave 5 bases unexplained. TCR beta CDR3 regions were amplified from RNA transcripts for repertoire sequencing. HTBI primers and the Qiagen OneStep RT-PCR kit were used in a first-round RT-PCR, which was followed by a second-round multiplex PCR, size selection and purification. Sequencing of the libraries was carried out on an Illumina HiSeq2000 in paired-end mode with 100 bp reads. Turning to the authors' computational methods: SOAPnuke was used to process the reads, throwing out any read that had adapters, had uncalled bases, had a mean Phred below 15, or lacked an exact constant-primer or identifier match. High-quality paired reads were merged with COPE v1.2.5. Clonotypes were defined as unique nucleotide sequences and were aligned to IMGT TRB V, D and J references using MiTCR v1.1. The analysis was limited to V-J combinations with a frequency above 0.0001, which together covered 99% to 99.2% of the repertoires. A TCR clonal expansion and chaos score per V-J combination was defined as the ratio of F50 clonal expansion to chaos observed in the TCRdist matrix. Welch's t-statistics and random forest were used to reduce the features to about a dozen V-J combinations, which were then used as input to a naive Bayes classifier. The similarity between thyroid and blood repertoires was quantified using the Morisita-Horn index. TCRdb's own reprocessing of the public reads used fastp at Q25 and MiXCR and kept productive beta chains. Records with the same CDR3 protein are collapsed into one entry carrying the most frequent genes and DNA. The V and J calls and clone size come from TCRdb's table, not from the authors' own analysis. In this sample the table shows around 590,000 distinct CDR3 sequences, about two fifths of which occur a single time. Of the sample, about 4% falls within the top ten clones.

Patients with hyperthyroidism were aged 18 to 65 years, had been newly diagnosed, and had a disease duration of less than 2 months. Patients with other autoimmune diseases, uncontrolled infections, pregnancy or lactation were excluded. Clinical symptoms, serum thyroxine, TRAb, thyroid ultrasound and orbital computed tomography were used for diagnosis. Total RNA was extracted with Trizol reagent and quality-checked on an Agilent 2100 Bioanalyzer. The V gene is TRBV20-1 and the J gene is TRBJ2-7; 12 bases in between match TRBD2. The TCR comes from an adult man with Graves' hyperthyroidism. Material for sequencing was peripheral blood or thyroid tissue (not recorded which). The base sequence is TGCAGTGCTAGGTGGACTAGCGGGACAACCTACGAGCAGTACTTC. Its protein reads: CSARWTSGTTYEQYF.